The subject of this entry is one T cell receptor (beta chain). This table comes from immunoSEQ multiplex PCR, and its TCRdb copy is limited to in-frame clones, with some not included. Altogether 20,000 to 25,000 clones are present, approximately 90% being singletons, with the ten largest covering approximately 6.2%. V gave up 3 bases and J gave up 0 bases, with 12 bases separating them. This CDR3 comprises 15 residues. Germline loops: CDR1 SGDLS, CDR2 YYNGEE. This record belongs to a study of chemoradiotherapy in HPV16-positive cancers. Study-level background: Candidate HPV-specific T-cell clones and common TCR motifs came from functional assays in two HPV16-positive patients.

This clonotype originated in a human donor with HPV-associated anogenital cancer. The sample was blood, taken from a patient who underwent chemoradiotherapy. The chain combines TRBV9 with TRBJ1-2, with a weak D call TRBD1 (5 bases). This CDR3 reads CASSAPGLANYGYTF. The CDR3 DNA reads TGTGCCAGCAGCGCCCCGGGACTCGCTAACTATGGCTACACCTTC.